This section outlines one T cell receptor (beta chain) sequence together with its context. The antigen is unknown. The data stem from a study of T cells expressing NK-cell markers. Turning to the study itself: The study sequenced eight donors, seven HCMV-seropositive and one seronegative.

The CDR3 runs to 15 residues. Each CDR3 protein gets one entry in TCRdb, which reprocessed the 5' RACE reads and gives no DNA. Found here are some 450,000 distinct CDR3 sequences; the top ten clones hold about 7.1%. Findings and limits, study-wide: The dominant NKG2C+ clonotypes represented about 1.0-7.0% of CD8+ T cells in over 5 donors. Nothing established the HCMV specificity of expanded NKG2C+ T cell clones. Also leading the CD3+CD56-NKG2C+ fraction in a handful of donors were these clonotypes.

The clonotype was recovered from a woman between 18 and 70 years old in good health. The specimen was blood T cells: a sorted CD56 or NKG2C T cell subset, CD4+ or CD8+ T cells, or bulk PBMC T cells (not recorded which). This chain links TRBV12-3 or TRBV12-4 with TRBJ1-1; TCRdb designates TRBD1, a call that cannot be tested without DNA. CDR3 sequence: CASSLDRVRGAEAFF.